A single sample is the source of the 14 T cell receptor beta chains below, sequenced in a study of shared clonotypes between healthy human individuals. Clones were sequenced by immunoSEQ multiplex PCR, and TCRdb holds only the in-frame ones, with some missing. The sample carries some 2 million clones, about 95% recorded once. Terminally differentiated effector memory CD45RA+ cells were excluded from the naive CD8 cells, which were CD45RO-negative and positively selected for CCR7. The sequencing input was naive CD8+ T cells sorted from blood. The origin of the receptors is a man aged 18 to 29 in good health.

CDR3 DNA sequence: TGTGCCAGCAGCTTAGCGGGAGGGACCGACAATGAGCAGTTCTTC. Residues: CASSLAGGTDNEQFF. The rearrangement joins TRBV7-2 to TRBJ2-1; 7 bases are a match to TRBD2. CDR1 and CDR2 from the germline V gene are SGHTA and FQGNSA. The CDR3 has 15 amino acids. Germline trimming cut 0 bases from V and 5 bases from J; bases unmatched to any gene: 4.

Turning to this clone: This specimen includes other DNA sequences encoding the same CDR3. The CDR3 sequence is CASSPGQGYGYTF. The CDR3 DNA is TGTGCCAGCAGTCCAGGGCAGGGCTATGGCTACACCTTC. V usage is TRBV11-2 and J usage is TRBJ1-2; D may be TRBD1 (5 bases). The germline CDR1 and CDR2 sequences are SGHAT and FQNNGV. V was trimmed by 6 bases and J by 4 bases, leaving 12 bases between them. This CDR3 has 13 residues.

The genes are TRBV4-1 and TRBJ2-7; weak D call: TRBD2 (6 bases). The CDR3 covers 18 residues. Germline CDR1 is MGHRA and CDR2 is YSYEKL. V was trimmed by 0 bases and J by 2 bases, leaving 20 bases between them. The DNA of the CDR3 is TGCGCCAGCAGCCAAGAAATAGTCGCGGCTAGCGAAGCCTACGAGCAGTACTTC. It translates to CASSQEIVAASEAYEQYF.

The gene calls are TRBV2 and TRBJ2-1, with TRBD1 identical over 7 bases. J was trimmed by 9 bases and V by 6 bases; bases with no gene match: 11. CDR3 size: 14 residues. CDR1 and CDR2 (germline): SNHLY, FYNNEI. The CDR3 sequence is CASRPGQLGGEQFF. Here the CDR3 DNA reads TGTGCCAGCAGACCGGGACAGCTGGGCGGTGAGCAGTTCTTC.

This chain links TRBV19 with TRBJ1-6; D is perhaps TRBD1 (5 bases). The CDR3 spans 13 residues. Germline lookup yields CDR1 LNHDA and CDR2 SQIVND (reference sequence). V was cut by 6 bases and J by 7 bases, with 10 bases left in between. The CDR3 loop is CASRWEGNSPLHF. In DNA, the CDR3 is TGTGCCAGTAGGTGGGAGGGGAATTCACCCCTCCACTTT.

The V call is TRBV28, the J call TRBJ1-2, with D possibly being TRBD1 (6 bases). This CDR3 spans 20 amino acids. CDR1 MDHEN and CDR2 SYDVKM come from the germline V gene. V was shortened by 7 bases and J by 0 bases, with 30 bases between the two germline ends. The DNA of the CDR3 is TGTGCCAGCACGACTACCGGGACGCCAATTGGGGGCTTTTCTAACTATGGCTACACCTTC. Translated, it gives CASTTTGTPIGGFSNYGYTF.

The CDR3 DNA follows: TGTGCCAGCAGTTCCGGGACAGGGTTCGAGCAGTACTTC. Protein sequence: CASSSGTGFEQYF. This sequence joins TRBV28 and TRBJ2-7, with TRBD1 matching 9 bases. With V trimmed by 4 bases and J by 6 bases, 4 bases remained unmatched. The V gene's germline CDR1 is MDHEN and CDR2 SYDVKM. The CDR3 runs 13 residues.

DNA of the CDR3: TGTGCCAGCAGCCTGGACAGGGGGCTAGCTAATGAAAAACTGTTTTTT. Its translation is CASSLDRGLANEKLFF. The rearrangement joins TRBV6-6 to TRBJ1-4, with 11 positions matching TRBD1. This CDR3 has 16 residues. The J segment lost 3 bases and the V segment lost 6 bases, leaving 6 bases of the junction unmatched. CDR1 and CDR2 from the germline V gene are MNHNY and SVGAGI (reference sequence).

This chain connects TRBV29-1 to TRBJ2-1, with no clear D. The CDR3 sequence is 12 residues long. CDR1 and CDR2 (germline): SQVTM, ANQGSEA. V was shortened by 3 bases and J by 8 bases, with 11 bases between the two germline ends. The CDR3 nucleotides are TGCAGCGTTGAGGTTAGGGTATATGAGCAGTTCTTC. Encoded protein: CSVEVRVYEQFF.

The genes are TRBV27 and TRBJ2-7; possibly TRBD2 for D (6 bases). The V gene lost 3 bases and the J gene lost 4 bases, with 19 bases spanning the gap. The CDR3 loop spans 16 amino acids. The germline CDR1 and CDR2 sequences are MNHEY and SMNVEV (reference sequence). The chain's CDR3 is CASSFFSPQGGYEQYF. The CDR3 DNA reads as TGTGCCAGCAGTTTTTTCTCCCCGCAGGGAGGTTACGAGCAGTACTTC.

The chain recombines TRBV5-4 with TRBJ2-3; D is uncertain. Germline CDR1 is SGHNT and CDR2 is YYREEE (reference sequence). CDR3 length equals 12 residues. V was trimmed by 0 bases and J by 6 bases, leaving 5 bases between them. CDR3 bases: TGTGCCAGCAGCTTGGGTCGGGATACGCAGTATTTT. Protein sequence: CASSLGRDTQYF.

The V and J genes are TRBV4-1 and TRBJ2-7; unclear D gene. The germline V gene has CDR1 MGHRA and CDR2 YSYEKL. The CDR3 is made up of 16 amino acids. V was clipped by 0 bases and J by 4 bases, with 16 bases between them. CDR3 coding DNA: TGCGCCAGCAGCCAAGAAACCCGTCTGGCTGAGTACGAGCAGTACTTC. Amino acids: CASSQETRLAEYEQYF.

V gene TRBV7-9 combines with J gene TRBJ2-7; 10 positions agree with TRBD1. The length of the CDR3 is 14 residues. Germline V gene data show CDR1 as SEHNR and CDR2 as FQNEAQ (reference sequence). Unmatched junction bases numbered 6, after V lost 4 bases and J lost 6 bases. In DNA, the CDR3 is TGTGCCAGCAGCTCTCCCGGGACAGGGGCCGAGCAGTACTTC. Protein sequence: CASSSPGTGAEQYF.

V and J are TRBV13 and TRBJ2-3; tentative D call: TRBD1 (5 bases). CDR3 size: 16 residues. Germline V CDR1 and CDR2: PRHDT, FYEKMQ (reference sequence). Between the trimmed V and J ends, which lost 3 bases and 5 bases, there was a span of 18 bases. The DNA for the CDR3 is TGTGCCAGCAGCTTTGGCCCTTTTGGGGCTCAAGATACGCAGTATTTT. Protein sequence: CASSFGPFGAQDTQYF. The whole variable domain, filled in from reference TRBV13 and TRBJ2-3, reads AAGVIQSPRHLIKEKRETATLKCYPIPRHDTVYWYQQGPGQDPQFLISFYEKMQSDKGSIPDRFSAQQFSDYHSELNMSSLELGDSALYFCASSFGPFGAQDTQYFGPGTRLTVL.